A single T cell receptor (beta chain) is shown here with its context. The repertoire was sequenced with immunoSEQ multiplex PCR; TCRdb's copy has only in-frame clones and lacks some. The repertoire holds approximately 25,000 clones, with roughly 77% as singletons. V shed 3 bases and J shed 5 bases, with 10 bases lying between them. Germline CDR1 reads SEHNR; CDR2 reads FQNEAQ (reference sequence). This CDR3 contains 14 residues. The data were obtained in a study of T cells in narcolepsy. Input material: memory (CD45RA-) CD4+ T cells from blood. The sequence was obtained from a human donor in good health. The chain couples TRBV7-9 to TRBJ1-4; possible D gene TRBD1, 6 bases. CDR3 DNA sequence: TGTGCCAGCAGCTTCGGGGGCCTCAATGAAAAACTGTTTTTT. It encodes CASSFGGLNEKLFF.